Reported below is one T cell receptor beta chain. The record originates from a study of blood T cell repertoires in COVID-19. Across the whole study: The United States, Italy and Spain supplied acute and convalescent COVID-19 samples. Nucleic acid was either cDNA or gDNA, and it came from T cells, B-cell-depleted T cells, or PBMCs.

Germline V gene data show CDR1 as SEHNR and CDR2 as FQNEAQ (reference sequence). With 4 bases clipped from V and 1 base from J, the junction kept 8 bases outside the gene matches. CDR3 size: 16 residues. Original analysis: Quantification of nucleated cells was approximated via reference gene primer amplification. Sequencing used immunoSEQ multiplex PCR; TCRdb keeps in-frame clones, though not all of them. Clonal size and the V and J genes are those of that table, whereas D and trimming came from the DNA. The sample holds fewer than 200,000 clones, around 80% seen once. The sequenced sample was peripheral blood. This chain joins TRBV7-9 and TRBJ2-3; 7 nucleotides match TRBD1. This clonotype originated in an older woman with acute or convalescent COVID-19. The CDR3 loop reads CASSSNRGPGTDTQYF. CDR3 DNA sequence: TGTGCCAGCAGCTCTAACAGGGGTCCAGGCACAGATACGCAGTATTTT.